The 17 T cell receptor beta chains below all came from one sample that was sequenced in a study of blood T cell repertoires in COVID-19. This table comes from immunoSEQ multiplex PCR, and its TCRdb copy is limited to in-frame clones, with some not included. The data contain some 140,000 clones, roughly four fifths of them singletons. Sequenced sample: peripheral blood. Receptors were obtained from a woman in her sixties with acute or convalescent COVID-19.

This clone appeared a single time. V and J are TRBV9 and TRBJ2-2; 9 nucleotides agree with TRBD2. Trimming at V came to 2 bases and at J to 0 bases, leaving 5 bases not matched to a gene. Looked up from germline, CDR1 is SGDLS and CDR2 is YYNGEE. The CDR3 consists of 17 residues. The CDR3 sequence: CASSVRLAVTNTGELFF. The CDR3 DNA sequence: TGTGCCAGCAGCGTGAGACTAGCGGTCACGAACACCGGGGAGCTGTTTTTT. The entire variable domain, with the rest obtained from reference TRBV9 and TRBJ2-2, is as follows: DSGVTQTPKHLITATGQRVTLRCSPRSGDLSVYWYQQSLDQGLQFLIQYYNGEERAKGNILERFSAQQFPDLHSELNLSSLELGDSALYFCASSVRLAVTNTGELFFGEGSRLTVL.

The J gene is TRBJ1-3, the V gene TRBV6-5, with 7 bases fitting TRBD1. The V gene's germline CDR1 is MNHEY and CDR2 SVGAGI. With 6 bases clipped from V and 1 base from J, the junction kept 3 bases outside the gene matches. The CDR3 has 14 amino acids. The CDR3 reads CASSQTGSGNTIYF. The DNA for the CDR3 is TGTGCCAGCAGCCAGACAGGGTCTGGAAACACCATATATTTT.

The J gene is TRBJ1-1, the V gene TRBV2, with unresolved D. Germline V CDR1 and CDR2: SNHLY, FYNNEI. Trimming shortened V by 6 bases and J by 1 base, and 15 bases separated the two germline ends. The CDR3 length is 15 residues. The CDR3 here is CASSVTTSGNTEAFF. CDR3 DNA sequence: TGTGCCAGCAGCGTTACGACCTCAGGGAACACTGAAGCTTTCTTT. Filled out from reference TRBV2 and TRBJ1-1, the complete variable domain reads EPEVTQTPSHQVTQMGQEVILRCVPISNHLYFYWYRQILGQKVEFLVSFYNNEISEKSEIFDDQFSVERPDGSNFTLKIRSTKLEDSAMYFCASSVTTSGNTEAFFGQGTRLTVV.

The rearrangement joins TRBV6-6 to TRBJ1-1, with D unresolved. Trimming removed 4 bases from V and 3 bases from J, with 9 bases in between. The CDR3 loop spans 13 amino acids. Germline-derived CDR1 and CDR2 are MNHNY and SVGAGI (reference sequence). The CDR3 coding sequence is TGTGCCAGCAGTTCTTTACGGGACACTGAAGCTTTCTTT. Translated, it gives CASSSLRDTEAFF.

The V and J genes are TRBV7-2 and TRBJ1-5; D might be TRBD1 (6 bases). V was cut by 5 bases and J by 6 bases, with 11 bases left in between. This CDR3 is built from 13 residues. Per the germline V gene, CDR1 is SGHTA and CDR2 is FQGNSA. The CDR3 coding sequence is TGTGCCAGCAGCCTACAGGGCGGTCAGCCCCAGCATTTT. Translated, it gives CASSLQGGQPQHF.

The chain uses TRBV2 and TRBJ1-6, with TRBD1 matching 8 bases. V was clipped by 5 bases and J by 10 bases; unmatched bases: 4. The CDR3 totals 13 residues. CDR1 is SNHLY, CDR2 FYNNEI, per germline. This chain's CDR3 is CASSRTGNSPLHF. CDR3 DNA sequence: TGTGCCAGCAGTCGGACAGGGAACTCACCCCTCCACTTT.

This sequence joins TRBV11-2 and TRBJ2-5; possibly TRBD2 for D (5 bases). The germline V and J ends were trimmed by 5 bases and 9 bases, with 16 bases remaining between them. Germline V gene lookup returns CDR1 SGHAT and CDR2 FQNNGV. The CDR3 runs 13 residues. CDR3 in DNA: TGTGCCAGCAGCCCGGGGATCTCGGAGCCCCAGTACTTC. As protein: CASSPGISEPQYF.

This clone occurred a few times. The gene calls are TRBV5-1 and TRBJ2-2; TRBD1 is a possible D gene (6 bases). Trimming removed 5 bases at V and 0 bases at J, with 8 bases between. The CDR3 spans 14 residues. CDR1 and CDR2 from the germline V gene are SGHRS and YFSETQ. CDR3 DNA sequence: TGCGCCAGCAGTACAGGGACGAACACCGGGGAGCTGTTTTTT. Translated: CASSTGTNTGELFF.

This clone came up once. The chain couples TRBV20-1 to TRBJ1-4; D is uncertain. The CDR3 runs to 11 residues. Germline V gene lookup returns CDR1 DFQATT and CDR2 SNEGSKA (reference sequence). V was shortened by 3 bases and J by 5 bases, with 4 bases between the two germline ends. The CDR3 loop is CSASRNEKLFF. The CDR3 nucleotides are TGCAGTGCTAGCAGGAATGAAAAACTGTTTTTT.

This chain links TRBV29-1 with TRBJ1-2, with D hard to call. Trimming shortened V by 5 bases and J by 3 bases, and 16 bases separated the two germline ends. This CDR3 is built from 14 residues. Germline CDR1 is SQVTM and CDR2 is ANQGSEA. The CDR3 loop is CSVSGGERDYGYTF. As DNA, the CDR3 is TGCAGCGTTTCGGGCGGGGAGAGGGACTATGGCTACACCTTC.

This chain uses TRBV6-6 with TRBJ1-1; TRBD1 is a possible D gene (5 bases). The germline V and J ends were trimmed by 7 bases and 5 bases, with 17 bases remaining between them. The length of the CDR3 is 14 residues. Germline lookup yields CDR1 MNHNY and CDR2 SVGAGI (reference sequence). CDR3 loop: CASTPPGRKTEAFF. The CDR3 bases are TGTGCCAGCACCCCTCCAGGGAGGAAGACTGAAGCTTTCTTT.

The CDR3 protein is CASSESGAGMGSTQYF. CDR3 bases: TGCGCCAGCAGTGAGTCGGGGGCCGGGATGGGGTCGACGCAGTATTTT. The V call is TRBV10-1, the J call TRBJ2-3, with D tentatively TRBD1 (6 bases). The germline CDR1 and CDR2 sequences are WNHNN and SYGVQD (reference sequence). The length of the CDR3 is 16 residues. The ends were cut back, 0 bases at V and 9 bases at J, with 19 bases in the middle.

V usage is TRBV19 and J usage is TRBJ1-2; 7 bases are a match to TRBD1. The V segment lost 10 bases and the J segment 4 bases; nucleotides outside the gene matches: 9. Per the germline V gene, CDR1 is LNHDA and CDR2 is SQIVND (reference sequence). CDR3 size: 13 residues. CDR3: CAISDRATYGYTF. The CDR3 DNA is TGTGCCATAAGCGACAGGGCGACCTATGGCTACACCTTC.

The V and J genes are TRBV6-5 and TRBJ1-6, with D possibly being TRBD1 (6 bases). CDR1 and CDR2 (germline): MNHEY, SVGAGI. This CDR3 has 15 amino acids. V lost 0 bases to trimming and J lost 10 bases, with 13 bases between them. The CDR3 here is CASSYSDRHLSPLHF. The DNA for the CDR3 is TGTGCCAGCAGTTACTCCGACAGGCACCTCTCACCCCTCCACTTT.

The CDR3 reads CASFGQMNTEAFF. The CDR3 nucleotides read TGTGCCAGTTTTGGGCAGATGAACACTGAAGCTTTCTTT. V and J are TRBV19 and TRBJ1-1; D is unresolved. This CDR3 region has 13 residues. CDR1 is LNHDA and CDR2 is SQIVND in the germline V gene (reference sequence). Trimming pared 8 bases from V and 0 bases from J, leaving 10 bases between.

This clone has at least ten counts. The chain combines TRBV2 with TRBJ1-6; 10 bases match TRBD1. V shed 7 bases, J shed 2 bases, and the junction held 5 bases outside the gene matches. The germline V gene encodes CDR1 SNHLY and CDR2 FYNNEI. The CDR3 is made up of 16 amino acids. The CDR3 nucleotides read TGTGCCAGCATCAGGGACAGGGGCACCTATAATTCACCCCTCCACTTT. It specifies CASIRDRGTYNSPLHF.

In its sample, this clone was seen a few times. This sequence joins TRBV9 and TRBJ1-2; D not resolved. From germline, CDR1 is SGDLS and CDR2 YYNGEE. V shed 5 bases and J shed 8 bases, with 13 bases lying between them. This CDR3 region has 12 residues. The CDR3 sequence is CASSQSGGGYTF. CDR3 coding DNA: TGTGCCAGCAGTCAATCCGGCGGAGGCTACACCTTC.